A single sample is the source of the 27 T cell receptor beta chains below, sequenced in a study of metastatic and nonmetastatic thyroid tumors. TCRdb reanalyzed the PCR reads via MiXCR. Of fewer than 40,000 clones in the sample, 20% to 25% are singletons; the top ten hold less than 4%. Each patient went into thyroid surgery without having received any treatment. The sample taken for sequencing was tumor tissue. These receptors all stem from a male donor with papillary thyroid cancer or a benign thyroid nodule (not recorded which). Some clones in this sample may be carry-over from other donors' samples.

This clone has just one count. One end of the junction is discordant with germline, which a read error may explain. The gene calls are TRBV20-1 and TRBJ2-5, with D possibly matching TRBD2 (6 bases). This CDR3 region has 16 residues. Looked up from germline, CDR1 is DFQATT and CDR2 is SNEGSKA (reference sequence). DNA of the CDR3: TGCAGTGCTCGCGGGAATAGCGGAGAGAGTCAAGAGACCAAGTACTTC. It specifies CSARGNSGESQETKYF.

This clone was seen ten or more times. V and J are TRBV7-8 and TRBJ2-1, with D unclear. The V end lost 2 bases, the J end lost 7 bases, and 15 bases lay between the germline ends. Per germline, CDR1 SGHVS and CDR2 FQNEAQ. This CDR3 is built from 15 residues. The CDR3 loop reads CASSLLRTFRNEQFF. In DNA form, the CDR3 reads TGTGCCAGCAGCTTACTCCGGACCTTTCGGAATGAGCAGTTCTTC.

This clone was seen repeatedly, ten times or more. The chain joins TRBV11-2 to TRBJ2-3; 11 bases match TRBD2. With 6 bases clipped from V and 7 bases from J, the junction kept 9 bases outside the gene matches. The CDR3 is 15 amino acids. The V gene's germline CDR1 is SGHAT and CDR2 FQNNGV. The CDR3 DNA sequence: TGTGCCAGCAGAGCGACTAGCGGGAATGCTCATACGCAGTATTTT. Translated: CASRATSGNAHTQYF.

This clone has a count of ten or more. The chain carries TRBV4-1 and TRBJ2-3; D is uncertain. V lost 5 bases to trimming and J lost 0 bases, with 12 bases between them. The CDR3 sequence is 15 residues long. CDR1 and CDR2 (germline): MGHRA, YSYEKL. The CDR3 DNA sequence: TGCGCCAGCAGCTTAGCTTTAACTAGCACAGATACGCAGTATTTT. As protein: CASSLALTSTDTQYF.

This clone was seen repeatedly, ten times or more. The chain carries TRBV30 and TRBJ2-1; D uncertain. Trimming stripped 0 bases from V and 8 bases from J, with 11 bases between. The germline CDR1 and CDR2 sequences are GTSNPN and SVGIG (reference sequence). CDR3 size: 13 residues. CDR3 protein: CAWSVWSEDEQFF. In DNA, the CDR3 is TGTGCCTGGAGTGTGTGGAGCGAGGATGAGCAGTTCTTC.

This clone came up many times. The rearrangement joins TRBV15 to TRBJ2-1; D uncertain. This CDR3 has 15 residues. The V and J ends lost 0 bases and 4 bases respectively, with 10 bases between them. Germline V lookup: CDR1 LNHNV, CDR2 YYDKDF (reference sequence). The CDR3 DNA reads as TGTGCCACCAGCAGAGATAATGCGAGGTACAATGAGCAGTTCTTC. Its translation: CATSRDNARYNEQFF.

By sample share, this clone is medium-sized. The J gene is TRBJ1-1, the V gene TRBV20-1; no firm D call. The length of the CDR3 is 14 residues. Deletions cut 1 base from V and 1 base from J, with 10 bases between. Germline values: CDR1 DFQATT, CDR2 SNEGSKA (reference sequence). The CDR3 DNA sequence: TGCAGTGCTAGAGGTCGAGGCCAGAACACTGAAGCTTTCTTT. Amino acids: CSARGRGQNTEAFF.

Concerning this clone itself: The junction departs from germline at one end; a sequencing error may be responsible. V usage is TRBV18 and J usage is TRBJ2-7; no clear D gene. CDR3 length: 13 amino acids. CDR1 and CDR2 (germline): KGHSH, LQKENI. The CDR3 nucleotides read TGTGCCAGCCCACCGTTCACGAGCCACGAGCAGTACTTC. Protein: CASPPFTSHEQYF.

This clone was seen ten or more times. The gene calls are TRBV5-8 and TRBJ1-5; maybe TRBD1 (6 bases). The germline V gene has CDR1 SGHTS and CDR2 YDEGEE. Trimming removed 5 bases from V and 5 bases from J, with 17 bases in between. The CDR3 covers 15 residues. The CDR3 loop is CASRTPEGVYQPQHF. The CDR3 nucleotides read TGTGCCAGCAGAACCCCCGAGGGGGTCTATCAGCCCCAGCATTTT.

This clone was seen ten or more times. The rearrangement joins TRBV20-1 to TRBJ2-3; D is undetermined. V was cut by 1 base and J by 4 bases, with 9 bases left in between. The CDR3 extends over 13 amino acids. Germline V gives CDR1 DFQATT, CDR2 SNEGSKA (reference sequence). This CDR3 is CSARVDVPDTQYF. In DNA form, the CDR3 reads TGCAGTGCTAGAGTTGATGTCCCAGATACGCAGTATTTT.

In its sample, this clone was seen many times. The chain carries TRBV18 and TRBJ1-3; D remains unclear. Germline V CDR1 and CDR2: KGHSH, LQKENI. The CDR3 extends over 13 amino acids. The germline V and J ends were trimmed by 0 bases and 4 bases, with 4 bases remaining between them. The CDR3 DNA follows: TGTGCCAGCTCACCACCACGCGGAAACACCATATATTTT. Protein: CASSPPRGNTIYF.

The chain uses TRBV5-6 and TRBJ2-5; tentative D call: TRBD2 (5 bases). The CDR3 covers 17 residues. Germline V gene lookup returns CDR1 SGHDT and CDR2 YYEEEE. Trimming pared 5 bases from V and 1 base from J, leaving 21 bases between. CDR3 nucleotide sequence: TGTGCCAGCAGAGAGTCACTCTCGGGGAGCAGCCAAGAGACCCAGTACTTC. Translating gives CASRESLSGSSQETQYF.

This clone ranks as medium-sized. The chain combines TRBV7-2 with TRBJ1-2; TRBD1 might be the D (5 bases). The ends were cut back, 1 base at V and 7 bases at J, with 13 bases in the middle. This CDR3 comprises 14 residues. Germline-derived CDR1 and CDR2 are SGHTA and FQGNSA. The CDR3 DNA sequence: TGTGCCAGCAGCTTAGGGTTGGTAGGGGTTGGCTACACCTTC. Its translation is CASSLGLVGVGYTF.

J is TRBJ2-7 and V is TRBV2, with D unresolved. The CDR3 loop spans 12 amino acids. Germline V gene lookup returns CDR1 SNHLY and CDR2 FYNNEI. Trimming left V 9 bases short and J 0 bases short, with 9 bases between. The CDR3 coding sequence is TGTGCCAGGGAGCAGAGCTCCTACGAGCAGTACTTC. Amino acid sequence: CAREQSSYEQYF.

By frequency in the sample, this clone is medium-sized (0.01 to 0.1%). J is TRBJ1-6 and V is TRBV6-2 or TRBV6-3; weak D call: TRBD1 (6 bases). Per germline, CDR1 MNHEY and CDR2 SVGEGT. The CDR3 is made up of 17 amino acids. With 5 bases removed from V and 0 bases from J, the gap between germline ends came to 14 bases. CDR3 residues: CASSPRQERSYNSPLHF. The CDR3 nucleotides read TGTGCCAGCAGTCCCCGACAGGAACGCTCCTATAATTCACCCCTCCACTTT.

CDR3: CSARGQGAEQYF. CDR3 bases: TGCAGTGCTAGAGGACAGGGAGCCGAGCAGTACTTC. The rearrangement joins TRBV20-1 to TRBJ2-7, with 7 bases that match TRBD1. CDR1 and CDR2 from the germline V gene are DFQATT and SNEGSKA (reference sequence). The CDR3 is made up of 12 amino acids. J gave up 6 bases and V 1 base, and 3 bases lay outside the gene matches.

A word on this clone: The junction departs from the called germline gene at one end, perhaps through a read error. The CDR3 nucleotides are TGTGCCATCAGCCTCAGGGGTAGGAACGGGGAGCTGTTTTTT. Its translation is CAISLRGRNGELFF. The chain is built from TRBV11-3 and TRBJ2-2; TRBD1 is a possible D gene (6 bases). This CDR3 contains 14 residues. Germline CDR1 and CDR2: SGHNT and YENEEA.

This clone is labeled medium-sized. V usage is TRBV11-2 and J usage is TRBJ1-5; D not resolved. The germline V gene has CDR1 SGHAT and CDR2 FQNNGV. Trimming took 0 bases from V and 7 from J, leaving 7 bases between them. The CDR3 has 13 residues. The CDR3 protein is CASSLDSEQPQHF. CDR3 bases: TGTGCCAGCAGCTTAGACTCGGAGCAGCCCCAGCATTTT.

The chain couples TRBV2 to TRBJ2-2; 8 bases match TRBD2. This CDR3 has 17 amino acids. The junction had 18 bases not matched to a gene; V was cut back by 6 bases and J by 9 bases. Per germline, CDR1 SNHLY and CDR2 FYNNEI. The CDR3 sequence is CASSRGVTSALTWELFF. The CDR3 DNA sequence: TGTGCCAGCAGCCGGGGGGTGACTAGCGCGTTAACCTGGGAGCTGTTTTTT. Complete variable domain (other parts from reference TRBV2 and TRBJ2-2): EPEVTQTPSHQVTQMGQEVILRCVPISNHLYFYWYRQILGQKVEFLVSFYNNEISEKSEIFDDQFSVERPDGSNFTLKIRSTKLEDSAMYFCASSRGVTSALTWELFFGEGSRLTVL.

This clone has more than one count but fewer than ten. This could be a read error, since a much larger clone is one nucleotide away. The chain carries TRBV6-2 or TRBV6-3 and TRBJ2-4; a weak D match, TRBD1 (6 bases). There are 17 residues in the CDR3. V lost 2 bases to trimming and J lost 0 bases, with 14 bases between them. The V gene's germline CDR1 is MNHEY and CDR2 SVGEGT. The CDR3 sequence is CASSYRAGDVAKNIQYF. CDR3 DNA sequence: TGTGCCAGCAGTTACCGGGCAGGGGATGTAGCCAAAAACATTCAGTACTTC.

The table lists this clone with a count of one. The gene calls are TRBV5-1 and TRBJ2-1; D is unresolved. V lost 0 bases and J 7 bases, leaving 17 bases between the germline ends. Per the germline V gene, CDR1 is SGHRS and CDR2 is YFSETQ. This CDR3 is built from 16 residues. This CDR3 reads CASSLGALGIPNEQFF. In DNA form, the CDR3 reads TGCGCCAGCAGCTTGGGGGCCCTAGGGATCCCGAATGAGCAGTTCTTC.

This clone was picked up many times. This chain uses TRBV4-1 with TRBJ2-1; D is uncertain. Trimming stripped 4 bases from V and 0 bases from J, with 4 bases between. From germline, CDR1 is MGHRA and CDR2 YSYEKL. This CDR3 is 13 amino acids long. Here the CDR3 DNA reads TGCGCCAGCAGCCTCGGCTCCTACAATGAGCAGTTCTTC. This translates into CASSLGSYNEQFF.

This clone showed up just once. J is TRBJ1-2 and V is TRBV5-1; 7 positions agree with TRBD1. The CDR3 runs to 13 residues. Germline CDR1 reads SGHRS; CDR2 reads YFSETQ. Unmatched junction bases numbered 8, after V lost 4 bases and J lost 8 bases. CDR3 in amino acids: CASSQQGSFGYTF. For the CDR3, the DNA is TGCGCCAGCAGCCAACAGGGGAGTTTCGGCTACACCTTC.

In this sample, this clone turned up a few times. CDR3 bases: TGCGCCAGCAGGACAGGGGGCAGGGAGGACACTGAAGCTTTCTTT. It codes for CASRTGGREDTEAFF. This rearrangement joins TRBV5-1 to TRBJ1-1; 10 nucleotides match TRBD1. The V segment lost 5 bases and the J segment 3 bases; nucleotides outside the gene matches: 7. CDR3 length equals 15 residues. Germline CDR1 is SGHRS and CDR2 is YFSETQ.

This clone was picked up many times. The chain joins TRBV19 to TRBJ2-3, with a weak D call TRBD2 (6 bases). V lost 8 bases to trimming and J lost 2 bases, with 14 bases between them. Germline V CDR1 and CDR2: LNHDA, SQIVND (reference sequence). This CDR3 is built from 14 residues. The DNA of the CDR3 is TGTGCCAGTGCTGGGACTCAGATCACAGATACGCAGTATTTT. Residues: CASAGTQITDTQYF.

V is TRBV28 and J is TRBJ2-1, with 14 bases aligning to TRBD2. The CDR3 covers 16 residues. Germline CDR1 and CDR2: MDHEN and SYDVKM. Losses at the gene ends were 6 bases for V and 4 bases for J; bases not matched to a gene: 5. This chain's CDR3 is CASRMRLAGGYNEQFF. The CDR3 DNA reads as TGTGCCAGCAGAATGCGACTAGCGGGGGGGTACAATGAGCAGTTCTTC.

This clone was seen a few times. J is TRBJ2-7 and V is TRBV27, with D perhaps matching TRBD1 or TRBD2 (5 bases each). V lost 5 bases, J lost 6 bases, and 20 bases lay in between. The CDR3 totals 15 residues. Germline CDR1 and CDR2: MNHEY and SMNVEV (reference sequence). The CDR3 region is CASSPRGLPSGEQYF. The CDR3 nucleotides read TGTGCCAGCAGTCCACGGGGCCTCCCGTCGGGCGAGCAGTACTTC.